This TCR beta chain was recovered during a study of breast tumors, draining lymph nodes, adjacent tissues. Study-wide points: Compared with lymph nodes, tumors were less diverse; compared with nontumor tissue, more. Data fit most tumor T cells coming from lymph node, expanding in tumor.

V was clipped by 3 bases and J by 5 bases, with 11 bases between them. CDR3 length equals 14 residues. CDR1 and CDR2 from the germline V gene are MNHEY and SMNVEV (reference sequence). Axillary draining lymph nodes of breast cancer patients supplied the node samples. A word on this clonotype: Its antigen is undetermined.

TCRdb reanalysed the multiplex PCR reads using MiXCR and keeps one entry per CDR3 protein. This sample has 70,000 to 85,000 distinct CDR3 sequences, with about 21% found just once. The source is a female donor with breast cancer. Some clones in this sample may be carry-over from other donors' samples. Sequencing input: axillary lymph node tissue. This sequence joins TRBV27 and TRBJ2-1, with no clear D. CDR3 loop: CASSFRKGHNEQFF. The CDR3 DNA sequence: TGTGCCAGCAGTTTCAGAAAGGGTCACAATGAGCAGTTCTTC.